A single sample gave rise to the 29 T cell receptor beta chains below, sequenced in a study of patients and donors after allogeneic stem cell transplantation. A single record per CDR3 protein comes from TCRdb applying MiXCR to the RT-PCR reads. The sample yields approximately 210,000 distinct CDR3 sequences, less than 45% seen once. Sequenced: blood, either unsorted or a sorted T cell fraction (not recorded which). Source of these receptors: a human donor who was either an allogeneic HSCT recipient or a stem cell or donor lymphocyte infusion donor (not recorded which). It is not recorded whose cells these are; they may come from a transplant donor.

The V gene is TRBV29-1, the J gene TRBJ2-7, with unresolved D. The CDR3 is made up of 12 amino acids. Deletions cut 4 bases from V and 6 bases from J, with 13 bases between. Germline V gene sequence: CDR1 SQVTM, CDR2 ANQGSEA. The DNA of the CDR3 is TGCAGCGTTGCCACCTACCGCGGCGAGCAGTACTTC. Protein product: CSVATYRGEQYF.

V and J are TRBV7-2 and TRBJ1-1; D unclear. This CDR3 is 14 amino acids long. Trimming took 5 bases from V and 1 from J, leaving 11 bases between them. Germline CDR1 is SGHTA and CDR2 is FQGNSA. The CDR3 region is CASSPPGRNTEAFF. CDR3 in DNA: TGTGCCAGCAGCCCCCCGGGGAGGAACACTGAAGCTTTCTTT.

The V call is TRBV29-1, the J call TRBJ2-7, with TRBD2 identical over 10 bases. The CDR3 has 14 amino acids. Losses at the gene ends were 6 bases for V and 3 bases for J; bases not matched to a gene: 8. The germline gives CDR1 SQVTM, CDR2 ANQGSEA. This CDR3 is CSVTQREGLYEQYF. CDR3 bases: TGCAGCGTGACCCAGCGGGAGGGCCTCTACGAGCAGTACTTC.

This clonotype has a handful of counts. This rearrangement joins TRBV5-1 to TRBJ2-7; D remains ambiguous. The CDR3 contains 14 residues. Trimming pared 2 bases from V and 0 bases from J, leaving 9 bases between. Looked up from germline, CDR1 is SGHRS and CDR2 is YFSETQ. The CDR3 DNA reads TGCGCCAGCAGCTTCTATTCATCCTCCTACGAGCAGTACTTC. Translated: CASSFYSSSYEQYF.

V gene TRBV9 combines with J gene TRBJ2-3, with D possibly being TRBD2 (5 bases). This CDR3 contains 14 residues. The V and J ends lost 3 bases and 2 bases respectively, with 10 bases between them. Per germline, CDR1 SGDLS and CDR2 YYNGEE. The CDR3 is CASSAGSITDTQYF. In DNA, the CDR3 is TGTGCCAGCAGCGCGGGATCCATCACAGATACGCAGTATTTT.

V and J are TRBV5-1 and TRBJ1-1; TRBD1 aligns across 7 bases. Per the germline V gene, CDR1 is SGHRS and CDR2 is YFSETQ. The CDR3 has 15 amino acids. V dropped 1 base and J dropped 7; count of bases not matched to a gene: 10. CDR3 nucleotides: TGCGCCAGCAGCTTGTTCGCAGGGACAGCTCTTGAAGCTTTCTTT. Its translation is CASSLFAGTALEAFF.

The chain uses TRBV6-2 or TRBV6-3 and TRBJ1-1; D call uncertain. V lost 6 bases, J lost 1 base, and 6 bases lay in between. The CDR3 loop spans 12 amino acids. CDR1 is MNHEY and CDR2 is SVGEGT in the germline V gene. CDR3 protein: CASRAGNTEAFF. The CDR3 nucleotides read TGTGCCAGCAGAGCCGGGAACACTGAAGCTTTCTTT.

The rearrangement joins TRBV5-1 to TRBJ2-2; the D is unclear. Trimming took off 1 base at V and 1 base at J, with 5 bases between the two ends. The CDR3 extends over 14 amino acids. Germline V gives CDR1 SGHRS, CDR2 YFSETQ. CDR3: CASSLLGNTGELFF. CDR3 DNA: TGCGCCAGCAGCTTGTTGGGGAACACCGGGGAGCTGTTTTTT.

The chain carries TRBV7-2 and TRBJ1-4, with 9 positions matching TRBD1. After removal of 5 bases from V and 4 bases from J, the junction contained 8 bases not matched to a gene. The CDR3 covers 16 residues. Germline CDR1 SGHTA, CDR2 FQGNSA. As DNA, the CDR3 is TGTGCCAGCAGCCCCATTTGGGACAGGGTTAATGAAAAACTGTTTTTT. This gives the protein CASSPIWDRVNEKLFF.

The DNA for the CDR3 is TGTGCCAGCAGCTTATTGGGATTCGCCAACTATGGCTACACCTTC. Its translation: CASSLLGFANYGYTF. This chain uses TRBV7-8 with TRBJ1-2; no firm D call. This CDR3 contains 15 residues. Germline CDR1 SGHVS, CDR2 FQNEAQ. Trimming removed 2 bases at V and 2 bases at J, with 12 bases between.

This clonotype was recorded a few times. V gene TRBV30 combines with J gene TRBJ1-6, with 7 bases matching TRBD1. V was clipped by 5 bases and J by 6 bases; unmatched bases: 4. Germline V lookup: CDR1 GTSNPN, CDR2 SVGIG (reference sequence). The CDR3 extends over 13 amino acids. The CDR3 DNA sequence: TGTGCCTGGCGGGACAGAGCTAATTCACCCCTCCACTTT. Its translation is CAWRDRANSPLHF.

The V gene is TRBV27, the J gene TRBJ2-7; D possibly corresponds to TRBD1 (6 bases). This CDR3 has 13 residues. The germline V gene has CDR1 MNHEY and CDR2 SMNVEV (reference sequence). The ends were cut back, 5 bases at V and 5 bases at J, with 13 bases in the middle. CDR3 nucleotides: TGTGCCAGCAGTCCCACAGGGATCCACGAGCAGTACTTC. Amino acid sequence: CASSPTGIHEQYF.

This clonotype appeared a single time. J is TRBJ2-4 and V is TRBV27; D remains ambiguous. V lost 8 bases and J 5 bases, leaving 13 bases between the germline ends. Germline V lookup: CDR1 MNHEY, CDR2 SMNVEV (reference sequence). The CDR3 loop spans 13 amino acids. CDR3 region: CASGPDFENIQYF. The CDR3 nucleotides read TGTGCCAGCGGCCCGGATTTCGAAAACATTCAGTACTTC.

The CDR3 protein is CASSYVGGGTEAFF. The DNA for the CDR3 is TGTGCCAGCAGTTACGTAGGGGGAGGAACTGAAGCTTTCTTT. The chain has TRBV6-5 and TRBJ1-1, with D possibly being TRBD1 (6 bases). The CDR3 runs 14 residues. Between the trimmed V and J ends, which lost 2 bases and 5 bases, there was a span of 12 bases. Germline assignment: CDR1 MNHEY and CDR2 SVGAGI.

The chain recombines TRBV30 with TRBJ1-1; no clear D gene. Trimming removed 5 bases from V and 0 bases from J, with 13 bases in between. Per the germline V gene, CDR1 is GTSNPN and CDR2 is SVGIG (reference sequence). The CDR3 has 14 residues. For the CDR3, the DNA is TGTGCCTGGTTCGTGGGGATCATGAACACTGAAGCTTTCTTT. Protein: CAWFVGIMNTEAFF. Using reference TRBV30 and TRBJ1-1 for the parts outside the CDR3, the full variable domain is SQTIHQWPATLVQPVGSPLSLECTVEGTSNPNLYWYRQAAGRGLQLLFYSVGIGQISSEVPQNLSASRPQDRQFILSSKKLLLSDSGFYLCAWFVGIMNTEAFFGQGTRLTVV.

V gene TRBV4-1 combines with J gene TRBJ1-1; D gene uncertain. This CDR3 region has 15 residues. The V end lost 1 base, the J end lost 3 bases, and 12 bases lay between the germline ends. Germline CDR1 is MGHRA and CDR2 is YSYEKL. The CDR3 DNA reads TGCGCCAGCAGCCAAGGTGTGGGAAGGGACACTGAAGCTTTCTTT. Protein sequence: CASSQGVGRDTEAFF.

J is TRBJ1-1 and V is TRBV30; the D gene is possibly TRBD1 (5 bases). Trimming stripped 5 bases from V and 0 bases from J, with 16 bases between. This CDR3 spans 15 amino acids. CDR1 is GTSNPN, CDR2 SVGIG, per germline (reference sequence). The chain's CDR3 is CAWAPGGSLNTEAFF. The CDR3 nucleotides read TGTGCCTGGGCCCCCGGGGGGAGTCTGAACACTGAAGCTTTCTTT.

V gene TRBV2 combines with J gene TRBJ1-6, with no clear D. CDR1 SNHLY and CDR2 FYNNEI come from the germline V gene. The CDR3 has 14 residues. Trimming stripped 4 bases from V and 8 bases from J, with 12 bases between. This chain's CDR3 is CASSGRQVDSPLHF. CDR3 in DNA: TGTGCCAGCAGTGGGAGGCAGGTTGATTCACCCCTCCACTTT.

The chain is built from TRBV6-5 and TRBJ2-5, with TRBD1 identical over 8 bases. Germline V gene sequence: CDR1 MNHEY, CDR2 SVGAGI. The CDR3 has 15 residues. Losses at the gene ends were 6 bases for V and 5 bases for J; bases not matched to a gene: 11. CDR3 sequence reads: CASRKRTGLKETQYF. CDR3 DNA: TGTGCCAGCAGAAAAAGGACAGGGCTTAAGGAGACCCAGTACTTC.

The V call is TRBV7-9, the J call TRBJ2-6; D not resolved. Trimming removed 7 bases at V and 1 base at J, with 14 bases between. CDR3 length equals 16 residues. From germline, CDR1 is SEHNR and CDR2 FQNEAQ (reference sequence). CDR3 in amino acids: CASTLLRSSGANVLTF. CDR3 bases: TGTGCCAGCACCCTCCTTCGGTCTTCTGGGGCCAACGTCCTGACTTTC.

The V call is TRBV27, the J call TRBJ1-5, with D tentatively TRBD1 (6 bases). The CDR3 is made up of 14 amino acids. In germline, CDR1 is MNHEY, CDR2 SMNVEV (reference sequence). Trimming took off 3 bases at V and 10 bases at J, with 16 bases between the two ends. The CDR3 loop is CASSFNRANHPQHF. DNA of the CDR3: TGTGCCAGCAGTTTTAACAGGGCAAACCACCCCCAGCATTTT.

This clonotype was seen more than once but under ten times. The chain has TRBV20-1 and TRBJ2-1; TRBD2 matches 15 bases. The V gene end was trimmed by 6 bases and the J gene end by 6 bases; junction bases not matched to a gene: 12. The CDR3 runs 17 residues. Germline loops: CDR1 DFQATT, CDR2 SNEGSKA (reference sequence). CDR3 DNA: TGCAGTGCCGAAAGAGGACTAGCGGGAGGGCCCGGCAATGAGCAGTTCTTC. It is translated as CSAERGLAGGPGNEQFF.

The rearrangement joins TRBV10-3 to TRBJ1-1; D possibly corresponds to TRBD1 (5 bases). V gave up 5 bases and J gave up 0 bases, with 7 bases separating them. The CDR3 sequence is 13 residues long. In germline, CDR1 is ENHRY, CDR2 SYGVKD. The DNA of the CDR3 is TGTGCCATCAGTTCGGGACTGAACACTGAAGCTTTCTTT. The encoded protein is CAISSGLNTEAFF.

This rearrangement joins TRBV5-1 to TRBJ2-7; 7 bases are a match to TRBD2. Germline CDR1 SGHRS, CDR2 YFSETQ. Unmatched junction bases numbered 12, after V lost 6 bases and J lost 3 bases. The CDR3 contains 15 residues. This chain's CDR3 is CASTKSGTTYYEQYF. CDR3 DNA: TGCGCCAGCACCAAATCCGGGACTACCTACTACGAGCAGTACTTC.

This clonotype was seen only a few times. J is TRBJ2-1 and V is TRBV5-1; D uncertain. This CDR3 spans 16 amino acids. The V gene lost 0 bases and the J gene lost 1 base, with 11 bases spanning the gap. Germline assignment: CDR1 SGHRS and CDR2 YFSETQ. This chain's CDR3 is CASSLGHSLSYNEQFF. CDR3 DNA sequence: TGCGCCAGCAGCTTGGGACACTCCCTGTCCTACAATGAGCAGTTCTTC.

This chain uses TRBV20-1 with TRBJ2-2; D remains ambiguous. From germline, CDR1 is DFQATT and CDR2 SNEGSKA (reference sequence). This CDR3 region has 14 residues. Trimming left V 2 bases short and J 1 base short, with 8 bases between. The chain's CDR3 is CSARKGGNTGELFF. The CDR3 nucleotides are TGCAGTGCTAGAAAGGGCGGGAACACCGGGGAGCTGTTTTTT.

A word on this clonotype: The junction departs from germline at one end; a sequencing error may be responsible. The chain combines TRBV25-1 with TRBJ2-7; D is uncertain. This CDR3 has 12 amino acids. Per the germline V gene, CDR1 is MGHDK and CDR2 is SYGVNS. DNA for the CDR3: TGTGCCAGCAGTGTTGGTCCTCTCGAGCATTACTTC. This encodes CASSVGPLEHYF.

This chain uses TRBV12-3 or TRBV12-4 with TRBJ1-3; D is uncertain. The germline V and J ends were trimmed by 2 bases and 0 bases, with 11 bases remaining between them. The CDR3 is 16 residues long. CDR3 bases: TGTGCCAGCAGTTTAACCCTACAGCTCTCTGGAAACACCATATATTTT. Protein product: CASSLTLQLSGNTIYF.

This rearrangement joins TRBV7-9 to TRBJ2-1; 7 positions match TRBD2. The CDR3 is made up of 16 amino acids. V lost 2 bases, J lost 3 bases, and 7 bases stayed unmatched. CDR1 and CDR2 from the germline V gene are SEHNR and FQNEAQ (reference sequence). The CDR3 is CASSLLASGVYNEQFF. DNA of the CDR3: TGTGCCAGCAGCTTACTGGCTAGCGGAGTCTACAATGAGCAGTTCTTC.